The sequence of this TCR beta chain was determined in a study of vaccination and CD4 T cells after COVID-19. General observations from the study: Post-infection sampling omitted early timepoints and covered relatively few convalescent patients.

CDR1 and CDR2 (germline): SGHTA, FQGNSA. This CDR3 spans 11 amino acids. Deletions cut 3 bases from V and 7 bases from J, with 6 bases between. Noted treatment: approximately nine-day PBMC culture with coronavirus spike peptide pools or control peptides (ViraFEST assay). Cultured CD4+ T cell DNA was sequenced using the Oncomine TCR Beta short-read assay. TCRdb re-called the PCR reads through MiXCR, storing one row per CDR3 protein. The sample consists of around 12,000 distinct CDR3 sequences, 36% of them appearing once. This clonotype was detected a few times. Its antigen is as yet unknown. The V call is TRBV7-2, the J call TRBJ1-2; D uncertain. The sample comprised cultured CD4+ T cells from blood. This sequence was found in a human donor with COVID-19. The chain's CDR3 is CASSFSGGYTF. The CDR3 nucleotides read TGTGCCAGCAGCTTTTCTGGTGGCTACACCTTC.